This T cell receptor (beta chain) was profiled in a study of T cell changes during pregnancy in multiple sclerosis. The protocol was immunoSEQ multiplex PCR, while the TCRdb copy is restricted to in-frame clones and leaves out a portion. The table records around 30,000 clones, approximately 90% of them present only once. Germline CDR1 and CDR2: MDHEN and SYDVKM. V was trimmed by 7 bases and J by 4 bases, leaving 13 bases between them. The CDR3 spans 13 residues. The sample here was CD8+ T cells from peripheral blood mononuclear cells, taken in the third trimester of pregnancy. The TCR comes from a female donor with multiple sclerosis, enrolled in a pregnancy study. The chain carries TRBV28 and TRBJ1-1, with no clear D. CDR3 bases: TGTGCCAGCACCGAAGGTCGGAGCACTGAAGCTTTCTTT. As protein: CASTEGRSTEAFF.